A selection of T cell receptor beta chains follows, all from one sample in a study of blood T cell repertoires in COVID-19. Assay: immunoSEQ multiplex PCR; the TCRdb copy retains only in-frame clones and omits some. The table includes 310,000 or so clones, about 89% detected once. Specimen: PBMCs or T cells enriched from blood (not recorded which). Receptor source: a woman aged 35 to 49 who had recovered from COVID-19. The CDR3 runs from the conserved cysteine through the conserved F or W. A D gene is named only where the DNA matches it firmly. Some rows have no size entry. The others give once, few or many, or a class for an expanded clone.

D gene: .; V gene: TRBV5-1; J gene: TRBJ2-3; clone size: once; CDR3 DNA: TGCGCCAGCAGCACATACAGGACAGATACGCAGTATTTT; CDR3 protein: CASSTYRTDTQYF
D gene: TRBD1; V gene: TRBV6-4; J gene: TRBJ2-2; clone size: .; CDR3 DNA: TGTGCCAGCAGTGTCGACAGGGGTACCGGGGAGCTGTTTTTT; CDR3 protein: CASSVDRGTGELFF
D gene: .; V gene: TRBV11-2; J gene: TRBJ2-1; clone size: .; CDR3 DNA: TGTGCCAGCAGCTTAGAAGGACAGTACAATGAGCAGTTCTTC; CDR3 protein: CASSLEGQYNEQFF
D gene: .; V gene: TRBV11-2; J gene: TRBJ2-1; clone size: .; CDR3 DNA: TGTGCCAGCAGCCCGGCCCTGGCGACTATCAATGAGCAGTTCTTC; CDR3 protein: CASSPALATINEQFF
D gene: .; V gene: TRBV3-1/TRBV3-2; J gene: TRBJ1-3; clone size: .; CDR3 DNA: TGTGCCAGCGCTGGGGAGACTGGAAACACCATATATTTT; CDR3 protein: CASAGETGNTIYF
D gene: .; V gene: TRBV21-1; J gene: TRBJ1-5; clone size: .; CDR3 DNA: TGTGCCAGCAGCAAAGGGGCAGGGATCTATAGCAATCAGCCCCAGCATTTT; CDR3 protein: CASSKGAGIYSNQPQHF
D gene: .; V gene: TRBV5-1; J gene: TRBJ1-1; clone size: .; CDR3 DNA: TGCGCCAGCAGCTTTGCCGGGAACACTGAAGCTTTCTTT; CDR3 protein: CASSFAGNTEAFF
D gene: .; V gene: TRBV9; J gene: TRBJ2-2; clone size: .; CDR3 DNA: TGTGCCAGCAGCGTAGGTCCTTTCTACACCGGGGAGCTGTTTTTT; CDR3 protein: CASSVGPFYTGELFF
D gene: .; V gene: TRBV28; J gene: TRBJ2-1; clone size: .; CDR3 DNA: TGTGCCAGCAGTTTATTGCAGCGGGTGCAGTTCTTC; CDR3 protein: CASSLLQRVQFF
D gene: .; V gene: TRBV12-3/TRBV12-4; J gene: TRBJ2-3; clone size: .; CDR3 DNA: TGTGCCAGCAGGCCTGCCGGTAATACGCAGTATTTT; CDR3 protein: CASRPAGNTQYF
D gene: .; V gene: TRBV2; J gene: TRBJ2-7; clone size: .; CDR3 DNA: TGTGCCGGAGGACAGAGCACCTACGAGCAGTACTTC; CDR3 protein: CAGGQSTYEQYF
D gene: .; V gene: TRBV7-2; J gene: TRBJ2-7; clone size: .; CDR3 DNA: TGTGCCAGCAGCTTAATGTCTGGAGGACGAGGTTACGAGCAGTACTTC; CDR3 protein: CASSLMSGGRGYEQYF
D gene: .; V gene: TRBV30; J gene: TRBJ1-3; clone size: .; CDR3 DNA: TGTGCCTTGGCCTGGGCCTCTGGAAACACCATATATTTT; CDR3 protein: CALAWASGNTIYF
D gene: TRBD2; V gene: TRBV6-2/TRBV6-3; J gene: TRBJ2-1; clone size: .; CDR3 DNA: TGTGCCAGCAGTTACTCGGAGGGACTAGCGGGAGACAATGAGCAGTTCTTC; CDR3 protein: CASSYSEGLAGDNEQFF
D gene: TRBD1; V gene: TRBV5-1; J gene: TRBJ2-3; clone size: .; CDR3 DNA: TGCGCCACCGGACAGGGGGACTTCACAGATACGCAGTATTTT; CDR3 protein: CATGQGDFTDTQYF
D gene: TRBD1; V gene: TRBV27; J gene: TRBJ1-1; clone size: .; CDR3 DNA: TGTGCCAGCAGTTTCGTAACAGGGGGGTTGAACACTGAAGCTTTCTTT; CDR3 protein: CASSFVTGGLNTEAFF
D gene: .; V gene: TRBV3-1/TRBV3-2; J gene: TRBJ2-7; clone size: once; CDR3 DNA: TGTGCCAGCAGCCAAGATCTTAGCGGAGCCGTCCACGAGCAGTACTTC; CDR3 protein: CASSQDLSGAVHEQYF
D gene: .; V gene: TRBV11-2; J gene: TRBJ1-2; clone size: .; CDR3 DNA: TGTGCCAGCAGCTTATTAGCCTCTGCCTATGGCTACACCTTC; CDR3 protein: CASSLLASAYGYTF
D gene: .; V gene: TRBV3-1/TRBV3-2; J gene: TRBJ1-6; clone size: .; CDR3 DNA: TGTGCCAGCAGCCAACCCCCGCCGGGGGTTTCACCCCTCCACTTT; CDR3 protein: CASSQPPPGVSPLHF
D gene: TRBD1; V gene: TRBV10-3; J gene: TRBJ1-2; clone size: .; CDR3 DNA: TGTGCCATCAGAGGACAGGAGCGATATGGCTACACCTTC; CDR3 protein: CAIRGQERYGYTF
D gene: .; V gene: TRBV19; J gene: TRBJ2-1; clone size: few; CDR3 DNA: TGTGCCTGTGGGTCCGGGGACACTTTCTCCTACAATGAGCAGTTCTTC; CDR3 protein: CACGSGDTFSYNEQFF
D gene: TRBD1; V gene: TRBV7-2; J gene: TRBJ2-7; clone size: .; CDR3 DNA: TGTGCCAGCAGCTTCGGTGACAGGGGAGATGAGCAGTACTTC; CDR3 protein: CASSFGDRGDEQYF
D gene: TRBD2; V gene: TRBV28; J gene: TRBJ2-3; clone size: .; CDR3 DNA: TGTGCCAGCAGTGCCCAGACTAGCGGGGGAGGTACGCAGTATTTT; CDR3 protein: CASSAQTSGGGTQYF
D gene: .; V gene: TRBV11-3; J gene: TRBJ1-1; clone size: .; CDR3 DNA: TGTGCCAGCAGCTCAGGGGTAGGGGACATGAACACTGAAGCTTTCTTT; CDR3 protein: CASSSGVGDMNTEAFF
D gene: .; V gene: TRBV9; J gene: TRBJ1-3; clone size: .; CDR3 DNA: TGTGCCAGCAGCGTAGTGTCAGGGTATGGAAACACCATATATTTT; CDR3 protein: CASSVVSGYGNTIYF
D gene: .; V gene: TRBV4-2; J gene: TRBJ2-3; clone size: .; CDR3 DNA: TGTGCCAGCAGCCAAGATTGGGCTGGAACCACCAGCACAGATACGCAGTATTTT; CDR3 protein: CASSQDWAGTTSTDTQYF
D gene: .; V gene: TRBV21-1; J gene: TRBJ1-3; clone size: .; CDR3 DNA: TGTGCCAGCAGCAAGGGACGGAGGGAGACCGGGTCTGGAAACACCATATATTTT; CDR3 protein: CASSKGRRETGSGNTIYF
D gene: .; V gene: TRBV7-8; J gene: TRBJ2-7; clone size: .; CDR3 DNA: TGTGCCAGCAGCCTCGGATCGGGGATCTACGAGCAGTACTTC; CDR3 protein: CASSLGSGIYEQYF
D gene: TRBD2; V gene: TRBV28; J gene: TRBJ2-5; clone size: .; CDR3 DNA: TGTGCCAGCAGTTTTCTAGCGGGGGGGGGAGAGACCCAGTACTTC; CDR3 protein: CASSFLAGGGETQYF
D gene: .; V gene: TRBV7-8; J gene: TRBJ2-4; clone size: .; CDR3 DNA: TGTGCCAGCAGCTTAGCGCTAGGAAACATTCAGTACTTC; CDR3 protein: CASSLALGNIQYF
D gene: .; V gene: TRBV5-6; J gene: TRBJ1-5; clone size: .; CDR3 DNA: TGTGCCAGCAGCTGGGGAGGGGGTGATCAGCCCCAGCATTTT; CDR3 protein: CASSWGGGDQPQHF
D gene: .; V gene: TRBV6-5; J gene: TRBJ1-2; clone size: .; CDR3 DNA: TGTGCCAGCAGTTACTCGGGCCAGGGGAGTGGCTACACCTTC; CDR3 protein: CASSYSGQGSGYTF
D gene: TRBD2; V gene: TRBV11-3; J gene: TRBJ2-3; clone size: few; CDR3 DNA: TGTGCCAGCAGCCCGGGGGGGCCCACAGATACGCAGTATTTT; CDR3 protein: CASSPGGPTDTQYF
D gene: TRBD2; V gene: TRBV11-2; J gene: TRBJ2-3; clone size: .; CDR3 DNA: TGTGCCAGCAGCCTAGGGACTAGCGGGGGGGCAACTAGCACAGATACGCAGTATTTT; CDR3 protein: CASSLGTSGGATSTDTQYF
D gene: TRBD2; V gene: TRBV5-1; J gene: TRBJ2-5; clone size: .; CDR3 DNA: TGCGCCAGCAGCTTGGTAGCGGGGGTGGAGACCCAGTACTTC; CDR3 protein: CASSLVAGVETQYF
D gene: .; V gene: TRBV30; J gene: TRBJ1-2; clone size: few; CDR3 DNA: TGTGCCTGGAGTAACCGAGGAGGGGGCTACACCTTC; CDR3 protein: CAWSNRGGGYTF
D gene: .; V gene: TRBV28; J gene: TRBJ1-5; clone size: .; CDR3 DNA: TGTGCCAGCAGTTCTCAGGGCGTGGGCAATCAGCCCCAGCATTTT; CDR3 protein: CASSSQGVGNQPQHF
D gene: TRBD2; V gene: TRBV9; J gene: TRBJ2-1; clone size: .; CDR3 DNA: TGTGCCAGCAGCCCATTTAGCGGGAGGGTCCCCAATGAGCAGTTCTTC; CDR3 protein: CASSPFSGRVPNEQFF
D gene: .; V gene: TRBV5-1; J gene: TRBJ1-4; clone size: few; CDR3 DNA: TGCGCCAGCAGCTGGAAAGCGGCTAATGAAAAACTGTTTTTT; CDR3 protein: CASSWKAANEKLFF